The 15 T cell receptor beta chains reported below all come from one sample, sequenced in a study of T cell responses to AZD1222 COVID-19 vaccine. The method was immunoSEQ multiplex PCR; TCRdb's version includes in-frame clones alone and lacks a portion of them. The profile shows almost 70,000 clones, over 80% of them singletons. This sample comprised peripheral blood, obtained 28 days after the second AZD1222 dose. These receptors were taken from an adult who received the AZD1222 COVID-19 vaccine.

The chain combines TRBV27 with TRBJ1-6; D is uncertain. V was clipped by 6 bases and J by 2 bases, with 17 bases between them. This CDR3 spans 17 amino acids. Germline V lookup: CDR1 MNHEY, CDR2 SMNVEV (reference sequence). The CDR3: CASSPVEGLTYNSPLHF. Written as DNA, the CDR3 is TGTGCCAGCAGCCCGGTGGAAGGGCTTACCTATAATTCACCCCTCCACTTT.

The rearrangement links TRBV9 to TRBJ1-6; D ambiguous. This CDR3 is 16 amino acids long. The ends were cut back, 3 bases at V and 8 bases at J, with 18 bases in the middle. Looked up from germline, CDR1 is SGDLS and CDR2 is YYNGEE. Written as DNA, the CDR3 is TGTGCCAGCAGCGCATACGGACTAGCAGTTGATTCACCCCTCCACTTT. Its translation is CASSAYGLAVDSPLHF.

This chain links TRBV6-6 with TRBJ2-3, with unresolved D. CDR1 and CDR2 (germline): MNHNY, SVGAGI (reference sequence). Trimming removed 2 bases from V and 0 bases from J, with 3 bases in between. This CDR3 has 13 residues. The DNA for the CDR3 is TGTGCCAGCAGTTACCCTAGCACAGATACGCAGTATTTT. This codes for CASSYPSTDTQYF.

This chain connects TRBV5-1 to TRBJ2-7; the D gene is possibly TRBD2 (6 bases). V was trimmed by 4 bases and J by 5 bases, leaving 13 bases between them. Germline lookup yields CDR1 SGHRS and CDR2 YFSETQ. There are 13 residues in the CDR3. CDR3 nucleotide sequence: TGCGCCAGCAGCCGTGGGTCGGGGGACGAGCAGTACTTC. Translation: CASSRGSGDEQYF.

A single count supports this clone. The rearrangement uses TRBV9 and TRBJ1-2; possibly TRBD1 for D (6 bases). CDR3 length: 12 residues. Trimming shortened V by 5 bases and J by 3 bases, and 8 bases separated the two germline ends. Germline values: CDR1 SGDLS, CDR2 YYNGEE. DNA for the CDR3: TGTGCCAGCAGTCCAGGGGACTATGGCTACACCTTC. Encoded protein: CASSPGDYGYTF.

This chain joins TRBV5-6 and TRBJ2-2; TRBD1 matches 9 bases. Unmatched junction bases numbered 4, after V lost 3 bases and J lost 4 bases. Germline V gives CDR1 SGHDT, CDR2 YYEEEE. This CDR3 is 15 amino acids long. The CDR3 loop is CASSWDRVGTGELFF. CDR3 in DNA: TGTGCCAGCAGCTGGGACAGGGTGGGCACCGGGGAGCTGTTTTTT.

This clone was recorded a few times. The genes are TRBV3-1 (or the pseudogene TRBV3-2) and TRBJ2-7; possible D gene TRBD2, 6 bases. The CDR3 extends over 15 amino acids. Trimming took off 0 bases at V and 7 bases at J, with 16 bases between the two ends. The germline V gene has CDR1 LGHDT and CDR2 YNNKEL (reference sequence). The CDR3 DNA reads as TGTGCCAGCAGCCAAGATCGGAGGGTATCGCGGGAGCAGTACTTC. It yields the protein CASSQDRRVSREQYF.

The rearrangement uses TRBV14 and TRBJ1-2; tentatively, D is TRBD1 (6 bases). Germline CDR1 SGHDN, CDR2 FVKESK. CDR3 length: 13 residues. Trimming took off 4 bases at V and 8 bases at J, with 14 bases between the two ends. CDR3 DNA sequence: TGTGCCAGCAGCCCCGCGGGGGGCGCGGGCTACACCTTC. Its translation: CASSPAGGAGYTF.

The chain links TRBV19 to TRBJ2-5, with D perhaps matching TRBD1 (5 bases). V shed 2 bases and J shed 5 bases, with 9 bases lying between them. This CDR3 region has 13 residues. Germline CDR1 LNHDA, CDR2 SQIVND (reference sequence). The CDR3 loop reads CASSIRYRETQYF. CDR3 DNA sequence: TGTGCCAGTAGTATAAGGTACAGGGAGACCCAGTACTTC.

The chain is built from TRBV6-5 and TRBJ2-5, with D perhaps being TRBD1 or TRBD2 (5 bases each). The CDR3 has 14 residues. V gave up 2 bases and J gave up 1 base, with 8 bases separating them. Germline loops: CDR1 MNHEY, CDR2 SVGAGI. In DNA, the CDR3 is TGTGCCAGCAGTTACGAGGGGCTCCAAGAGACCCAGTACTTC. Translating gives CASSYEGLQETQYF.

This chain connects TRBV12-3 or TRBV12-4 to TRBJ1-2, with D unresolved. V lost 2 bases and J lost 5, with 9 bases in between. The CDR3 sequence is 13 residues long. The CDR3 DNA follows: TGTGCCAGCAGTTTACAATGGTTATATGGCTACACCTTC. Its protein is CASSLQWLYGYTF.

This clone was detected a few times. This sample also contains other DNA sequences that code for the same CDR3. The V gene is TRBV5-4, the J gene TRBJ2-2; D unclear. The CDR3 covers 14 residues. CDR1 is SGHNT and CDR2 is YYREEE in the germline V gene (reference sequence). With 2 bases removed from V and 0 bases from J, the gap between germline ends came to 5 bases. CDR3 DNA: TGTGCCAGCAGCTTCACAGCGAACACCGGGGAGCTGTTTTTT. Translating gives CASSFTANTGELFF.

CDR3 sequence (DNA): TGTGCCAGCAGCTGGGACACCTACAATGAGCAGTTCTTC. Translated: CASSWDTYNEQFF. V gene TRBV14 combines with J gene TRBJ2-1; TRBD1 might be the D (6 bases). The CDR3 totals 13 residues. Germline values: CDR1 SGHDN, CDR2 FVKESK. The germline V and J ends were trimmed by 5 bases and 2 bases, with 7 bases remaining between them.

The gene calls are TRBV10-3 and TRBJ1-2, with D perhaps TRBD1 (5 bases). CDR1 and CDR2 (germline): ENHRY, SYGVKD. The CDR3 length is 12 residues. V lost 4 bases to trimming and J lost 6 bases, with 9 bases between them. The chain's CDR3 is CAISGGADGYTF. The CDR3 DNA reads as TGTGCCATCAGTGGGGGCGCCGATGGCTACACCTTC.

The chain recombines TRBV29-1 with TRBJ2-5, with D perhaps assigned TRBD1 or TRBD2 (5 bases each). The length of the CDR3 is 14 residues. Germline CDR1 is SQVTM and CDR2 is ANQGSEA. The V and J ends lost 4 bases and 4 bases respectively, with 16 bases between them. The CDR3 DNA reads TGCAGCGTTGGCCAATCGGGACCCGGAGAGACCCAGTACTTC. Residues: CSVGQSGPGETQYF.